The 28 T cell receptor beta chains below all came from one sample that was sequenced in a study of cytomegalovirus exposure and HLA in healthy donors. 60 Vbeta and 13 Jbeta primers were used in PCR. TCRdb's table, derived via immunoSEQ multiplex PCR, lists solely in-frame clones and lacks some. The sample records about 130,000 clones, around 82% being singletons. Sequenced material: PBMCs. These receptors were collected from a female donor in good health and CMV-seronegative.

This sequence joins TRBV5-5 and TRBJ2-7; tentatively, D is TRBD2 (5 bases). This CDR3 is 11 amino acids long. V gave up 1 base and J gave up 7 bases, with 6 bases separating them. The germline V gene has CDR1 SGHKS and CDR2 YYEKEE (reference sequence). CDR3 sequence reads: CASSLSGEQYF. CDR3 coding DNA: TGTGCCAGCAGCTTGTCGGGAGAGCAGTACTTC.

The chain uses TRBV2 and TRBJ1-5; no clear D gene. CDR3 length equals 15 residues. Germline lookup yields CDR1 SNHLY and CDR2 FYNNEI. Trimming took off 3 bases at V and 3 bases at J, with 12 bases between the two ends. The CDR3 here is CASSDPGRVNQPQHF. In nucleotides, the CDR3 is TGTGCCAGCAGTGACCCGGGGAGGGTCAATCAGCCCCAGCATTTT.

The rearrangement uses TRBV6-1 and TRBJ2-1; D may be TRBD2 (5 bases). Germline CDR1 reads MNHNS; CDR2 reads SASEGT. V was trimmed by 2 bases and J by 10 bases, leaving 18 bases between them. The CDR3 extends over 15 amino acids. The CDR3 protein is CASSERQVEDREQFF. CDR3 coding DNA: TGTGCCAGCAGTGAACGGCAGGTGGAGGATAGGGAGCAGTTCTTC.

The gene calls are TRBV11-2 and TRBJ2-7; 9 bases are a match to TRBD2. Germline V gene data show CDR1 as SGHAT and CDR2 as FQNNGV. J gave up 0 bases and V 1 base, and 4 bases lay outside the gene matches. The CDR3 covers 16 residues. The CDR3 coding sequence is TGTGCCAGCAGCTTAGTTAGCGGGAGTCTCTCCTACGAGCAGTACTTC. It codes for CASSLVSGSLSYEQYF.

CDR3 in amino acids: CASSKNRGGDQPQHF. The CDR3 nucleotides are TGCGCCAGCAGTAAGAACAGGGGAGGTGATCAGCCCCAGCATTTT. This chain links TRBV10-2 with TRBJ1-5; 7 positions agree with TRBD1. The CDR3 length is 15 residues. The junction had 9 bases not matched to a gene; V was cut back by 5 bases and J by 5 bases. Germline V gene data show CDR1 as WSHSY and CDR2 as SAAADI.

V gene TRBV19 combines with J gene TRBJ2-1; the match to TRBD2 covers 13 bases. This CDR3 contains 17 residues. Trimming cost V 4 bases and J 2 bases; bases outside gene matches: 5. The germline CDR1 and CDR2 sequences are LNHDA and SQIVND (reference sequence). Here the CDR3 DNA reads TGTGCCAGTAGTAGAGGGACTAGCGGGACCGCCTACAATGAGCAGTTCTTC. Translated, it gives CASSRGTSGTAYNEQFF.

The table lists this clone with a few counts. This chain connects TRBV15 to TRBJ1-2; tentative D call: TRBD1 (6 bases). The V and J ends lost 1 base and 2 bases respectively, with 14 bases between them. This CDR3 is built from 16 residues. Germline loops: CDR1 LNHNV, CDR2 YYDKDF (reference sequence). The CDR3 DNA reads as TGTGCCACCAGCAGAGGGTCGTGGACAGACAACTATGGCTACACCTTC. Residues: CATSRGSWTDNYGYTF.

The rearrangement joins TRBV2 to TRBJ2-7; TRBD1 is a possible D gene (6 bases). From germline, CDR1 is SNHLY and CDR2 FYNNEI. The ends were cut back, 10 bases at V and 5 bases at J, with 15 bases in the middle. The CDR3 is 12 residues long. In nucleotides, the CDR3 is TGTGCCATCATTACAGGGTTCGACGAGCAGTACTTC. It specifies CAIITGFDEQYF. The variable domain in full, with the rest retrieved from reference TRBV2 and TRBJ2-7, is EPEVTQTPSHQVTQMGQEVILRCVPISNHLYFYWYRQILGQKVEFLVSFYNNEISEKSEIFDDQFSVERPDGSNFTLKIRSTKLEDSAMYFCAIITGFDEQYFGPGTRLTVT.

This clone was found a few times. Here the CDR3 reads CASSLRLGGQGPGANVLTF. CDR3 nucleotides: TGTGCCAGCAGCTTAAGATTGGGGGGGCAAGGGCCTGGGGCCAACGTCCTGACTTTC. V gene TRBV7-3 combines with J gene TRBJ2-6, with a possible D match to TRBD2 (7 bases). Deletions cut 1 base from V and 2 bases from J, with 18 bases between. The germline CDR1 and CDR2 sequences are SGHTA and FQGTGA. There are 19 residues in the CDR3.

The chain has TRBV6-1 and TRBJ2-1; perhaps TRBD2 as D (5 bases). Germline V gene data show CDR1 as MNHNS and CDR2 as SASEGT. The CDR3 covers 13 residues. Trimming pared 1 base from V and 9 bases from J, leaving 10 bases between. The CDR3 DNA is TGTGCCAGCAGTGAAGGGAGACTAAGTGAGCAGTTCTTC. This codes for CASSEGRLSEQFF.

In its sample, this clone was seen once. The chain joins TRBV5-5 to TRBJ2-5, with TRBD2 identical over 14 bases. Per germline, CDR1 SGHKS and CDR2 YYEKEE (reference sequence). The CDR3 covers 16 residues. Trimming cost V 4 bases and J 5 bases; bases outside gene matches: 7. CDR3 coding DNA: TGTGCCAGCAGCCAGGGACTAGCGGGGGCCTCCGAGACCCAGTACTTC. It translates to CASSQGLAGASETQYF.

With regard to this clone: An end of the junction does not agree with germline; a read error may underlie this. V gene TRBV7-9 combines with J gene TRBJ2-4; perhaps TRBD2 as D (5 bases). The germline gives CDR1 SEHNR, CDR2 FQNEAQ (reference sequence). CDR3 length: 15 amino acids. The CDR3 DNA sequence: TGTTCCAGCAGCCCAGACCTTCTAGCCAAAAACAGTCAGTACTTC. It specifies CSSSPDLLAKNSQYF. Full variable domain (remainder filled in from reference TRBV7-9 and TRBJ2-4): DTGVSQNPRHKITKRGQNVTFRCDPISEHNRLYWYRQTLGQGPEFLTYFQNEAQLEKSRLLSDRFSAERPKGSFSTLEIQRTEQGDSAMYLCSSSPDLLAKNSQYFGAGTRLSVL.

The V gene is TRBV5-4, the J gene TRBJ2-7; TRBD1 might be the D (6 bases). V was pared by 2 bases and J by 6 bases, with 15 bases between. The CDR3 sequence is 14 residues long. CDR1 and CDR2 (germline): SGHNT, YYREEE (reference sequence). The CDR3 here is CASSFREGDSEQYF. The CDR3 bases are TGTGCCAGCAGCTTCAGAGAGGGGGATTCCGAGCAGTACTTC. The full variable domain, in which reference TRBV5-4 and TRBJ2-7 provide the parts outside the CDR3, is ETGVTQSPTHLIKTRGQQVTLRCSSQSGHNTVSWYQQALGQGPQFIFQYYREEENGRGNFPPRFSGLQFPNYSSELNVNALELDDSALYLCASSFREGDSEQYFGPGTRLTVT.

This chain joins TRBV10-3 and TRBJ1-1, with 8 positions matching TRBD1. V lost 6 bases, J lost 0 bases, and 3 bases stayed unmatched. Germline V gene sequence: CDR1 ENHRY, CDR2 SYGVKD. The CDR3 totals 14 residues. CDR3 residues: CAISGQGLNTEAFF. The CDR3 nucleotides read TGTGCCATCAGCGGACAGGGTTTGAACACTGAAGCTTTCTTT.

The chain employs TRBV14 and TRBJ1-1; no firm D call. The ends were cut back, 0 bases at V and 7 bases at J, with 9 bases in the middle. The CDR3 runs to 13 residues. Germline V gene sequence: CDR1 SGHDN, CDR2 FVKESK. The CDR3 loop is CASSQDLRGEAFF. CDR3 sequence (DNA): TGTGCCAGCAGCCAAGACTTGCGGGGTGAAGCTTTCTTT. Using reference TRBV14 and TRBJ1-1 for the parts outside the CDR3, the full variable domain is EAGVTQFPSHSVIEKGQTVTLRCDPISGHDNLYWYRRVMGKEIKFLLHFVKESKQDESGMPNNRFLAERTGGTYSTLKVQPAELEDSGVYFCASSQDLRGEAFFGQGTRLTVV.

The V gene is TRBV5-6, the J gene TRBJ2-7; TRBD1 might be the D (6 bases). The V gene's germline CDR1 is SGHDT and CDR2 YYEEEE. The CDR3 sequence is 13 residues long. V was clipped by 0 bases and J by 2 bases, with 6 bases between them. CDR3 amino acids: CASSLDRAYEQYF. In DNA form, the CDR3 reads TGTGCCAGCAGCTTGGACAGGGCCTACGAGCAGTACTTC. Filled out from reference TRBV5-6 and TRBJ2-7, the complete variable domain reads DAGVTQSPTHLIKTRGQQVTLRCSPKSGHDTVSWYQQALGQGPQFIFQYYEEEERQRGNFPDRFSGHQFPNYSSELNVNALLLGDSALYLCASSLDRAYEQYFGPGTRLTVT.

The rearrangement uses TRBV19 and TRBJ1-6; TRBD1 might be the D (5 bases). Per the germline V gene, CDR1 is LNHDA and CDR2 is SQIVND (reference sequence). There are 13 residues in the CDR3. V lost 5 bases and J 7 bases, leaving 9 bases between the germline ends. CDR3 sequence: CASSADKNSPLHF. The CDR3 coding sequence is TGTGCCAGTAGTGCGGACAAGAATTCACCCCTCCACTTT.

The chain links TRBV10-2 to TRBJ2-1; TRBD1 matches 7 bases. The CDR3 is 16 amino acids. Germline V CDR1 and CDR2: WSHSY, SAAADI. The V segment lost 7 bases and the J segment 8 bases; nucleotides outside the gene matches: 17. The CDR3 loop is CASNFVLTGDGDEQFF. The CDR3 region has the DNA TGCGCCAGCAACTTTGTATTAACAGGGGATGGCGATGAGCAGTTCTTC.

This chain uses TRBV11-3 with TRBJ2-5, with 9 bases fitting TRBD1. CDR3 length equals 15 residues. Per germline, CDR1 SGHNT and CDR2 YENEEA. V lost 1 base and J lost 5; bases outside the gene matches: 5. CDR3 sequence reads: CASSLAPGTGETQYF. In nucleotides, the CDR3 is TGTGCCAGCAGCTTAGCACCCGGGACAGGGGAGACCCAGTACTTC.

The chain links TRBV28 to TRBJ1-2, with 12 bases lining up with TRBD1. The CDR3 length is 15 residues. Germline-derived CDR1 and CDR2 are MDHEN and SYDVKM. V trimming: 5 bases; J trimming: 6 bases; junction bases outside the gene matches: 7. CDR3 amino acids: CASSPGDRGLHGYTF. In DNA, the CDR3 is TGTGCCAGCAGTCCGGGGGACAGGGGGCTCCATGGCTACACCTTC.

The gene calls are TRBV11-2 and TRBJ1-5, with no clear D. The CDR3 sequence is 8 residues long. Trimming took 4 bases from V and 15 from J, leaving 4 bases between them. The germline V gene encodes CDR1 SGHAT and CDR2 FQNNGV. CDR3 amino acids: CASSSLHF. DNA of the CDR3: TGTGCCAGCAGCTCACTGCATTTT.

The chain is built from TRBV27 and TRBJ2-3; TRBD2 agrees at 13 bases. The CDR3 covers 19 residues. J was trimmed by 4 bases and V by 0 bases; bases with no gene match: 10. Per germline, CDR1 MNHEY and CDR2 SMNVEV (reference sequence). The CDR3 nucleotides are TGTGCCAGCAGTTTATCCCTCCTGGGGACTAGCGGGATGTCAGATACGCAGTATTTT. Translating it yields CASSLSLLGTSGMSDTQYF.

The chain recombines TRBV7-9 with TRBJ1-2; the match to TRBD1 covers 8 bases. This CDR3 comprises 13 residues. Trimming at V came to 5 bases and at J to 10 bases, leaving 9 bases not matched to a gene. The germline gives CDR1 SEHNR, CDR2 FQNEAQ (reference sequence). CDR3 nucleotide sequence: TGTGCCAGCAGCACGGGACAGGCCGGGGCCTACACCTTC. The encoded protein is CASSTGQAGAYTF.

As DNA, the CDR3 is TGCGCCAGCAGCGCAAACAGGGAGACTGGGGCCAACGTCCTGACTTTC. Its translation: CASSANRETGANVLTF. The chain employs TRBV5-1 and TRBJ2-6, with D possibly being TRBD1 (6 bases). The CDR3 is 16 residues long. V gave up 4 bases and J gave up 2 bases, with 13 bases separating them. CDR1 SGHRS and CDR2 YFSETQ come from the germline V gene.

This chain connects TRBV11-2 to TRBJ2-7; no clear D gene. The germline V and J ends were trimmed by 4 bases and 5 bases, with 27 bases remaining between them. This CDR3 is built from 18 residues. Per the germline V gene, CDR1 is SGHAT and CDR2 is FQNNGV. The CDR3 spells CASSSRPGGSAPANEQYF. The CDR3 DNA follows: TGTGCCAGCAGCTCACGACCGGGTGGTTCAGCCCCAGCCAACGAGCAGTACTTC.

The genes are TRBV10-3 and TRBJ2-4; D gene uncertain. CDR1 and CDR2 from the germline V gene are ENHRY and SYGVKD. The CDR3 sequence is 13 residues long. The V end lost 5 bases, the J end lost 1 base, and 6 bases lay between the germline ends. The CDR3 reads CAISTGAKNIQYF. CDR3 in DNA: TGTGCCATCAGTACCGGGGCCAAAAACATTCAGTACTTC.

The genes are TRBV11-1 and TRBJ1-1, with TRBD1 identical over 7 bases. The CDR3 spans 13 residues. CDR1 is SGHAT and CDR2 is FQDESV in the germline V gene (reference sequence). V lost 5 bases, J lost 4 bases, and 4 bases stayed unmatched. CDR3 protein: CASSEQGGTEAFF. The DNA of the CDR3 is TGTGCCAGCAGCGAGCAGGGGGGCACTGAAGCTTTCTTT.

V is TRBV5-1 and J is TRBJ1-4, with 11 bases identical to TRBD1. Trimming removed 1 base from V and 5 bases from J; junction bases left unmatched: 4. The CDR3 sequence is 16 residues long. Germline loops: CDR1 SGHRS, CDR2 YFSETQ. CDR3: CASSLWGTGGNEKLFF. DNA of the CDR3: TGCGCCAGCAGCTTGTGGGGGACAGGGGGAAATGAAAAACTGTTTTTT.